Listed below are T cell receptor beta chains from one sample, sequenced in a study of Ad26.COV2.S vaccination and SARS-CoV-2 variants. TCRdb's copy holds only in-frame clones and misses some; the assay was immunoSEQ multiplex PCR. The sample carries 300,000 to 350,000 clones, about 82% recorded once. The sequences come from peripheral blood, collected in a trial of Ad26.COV2.S vaccine versus placebo. The origin of the receptors is a person aged 18-65 years who received the Ad26.COV2.S COVID-19 vaccine or a placebo. The CDR3 runs from the conserved cysteine through the conserved F or W. A D gene is named only where the DNA matches it firmly. Expanded clones get a size class; other rows say once, few or many, or leave the size out.

J gene: TRBJ1-4
clone size: NA
V gene: TRBV7-6
D gene: NA
CDR3 protein: CASTHRAGYEKLFF
CDR3 DNA: TGTGCCAGCACCCACCGGGCAGGGTATGAAAAACTGTTTTTT

J gene: TRBJ1-6
clone size: NA
V gene: TRBV11-2
D gene: NA
CDR3 protein: CASSLQGNSPLHF
CDR3 DNA: TGTGCCAGCAGCTTACAGGGGAATTCACCCCTCCACTTT

J gene: TRBJ1-5
clone size: NA
V gene: TRBV2
D gene: NA
CDR3 protein: CASTGGIHSNQPQHF
CDR3 DNA: TGTGCCAGCACCGGGGGTATACATAGCAATCAGCCCCAGCATTTT

J gene: TRBJ2-5
clone size: NA
V gene: TRBV7-2
D gene: TRBD2
CDR3 protein: CASSFSGGAGETQYF
CDR3 DNA: TGTGCCAGCAGCTTTAGCGGGGGGGCCGGGGAGACCCAGTACTTC

J gene: TRBJ2-4
clone size: NA
V gene: TRBV7-3
D gene: NA
CDR3 protein: CASSPQAGWGIQYF
CDR3 DNA: TGTGCCAGCAGCCCCCAGGCAGGGTGGGGCATTCAGTACTTC

J gene: TRBJ2-3
clone size: NA
V gene: TRBV5-1
D gene: NA
CDR3 protein: CASSSSPGIDTQYF
CDR3 DNA: TGCGCCAGCAGCTCCAGCCCGGGGATAGATACGCAGTATTTT

J gene: TRBJ2-1
clone size: NA
V gene: TRBV6-5
D gene: TRBD1
CDR3 protein: CASSRDRVNEQFF
CDR3 DNA: TGTGCCAGCAGCCGGGACAGGGTCAATGAGCAGTTCTTC

J gene: TRBJ1-5
clone size: many
V gene: TRBV6-6
D gene: NA
CDR3 protein: CASTDGQYSNQPQHF
CDR3 DNA: TGTGCCAGCACCGACGGCCAATATAGCAATCAGCCCCAGCATTTT

J gene: TRBJ2-3
clone size: NA
V gene: TRBV5-6
D gene: NA
CDR3 protein: CASSLGGRTDTQYF
CDR3 DNA: TGTGCCAGCAGCTTGGGGGGGAGGACAGATACGCAGTATTTT

J gene: TRBJ1-2
clone size: NA
V gene: TRBV4-1
D gene: NA
CDR3 protein: CASSQDRTGRGYTF
CDR3 DNA: TGCGCCAGCAGCCAAGATCGGACGGGGAGGGGCTACACCTTC

J gene: TRBJ1-3
clone size: NA
V gene: TRBV15
D gene: TRBD1
CDR3 protein: CATSRDPTGGSGNTIYF
CDR3 DNA: TGTGCCACCAGCAGAGATCCTACAGGGGGGTCTGGAAACACCATATATTTT

J gene: TRBJ1-1
clone size: NA
V gene: TRBV5-1
D gene: TRBD1
CDR3 protein: CASSLRSGGLGAEAFF
CDR3 DNA: TGCGCCAGCAGCTTAAGGTCAGGGGGGCTAGGGGCTGAAGCTTTCTTT

J gene: TRBJ2-2
clone size: few
V gene: TRBV12-5
D gene: TRBD1
CDR3 protein: CASGFSGQGYTGELFF
CDR3 DNA: TGTGCTAGTGGTTTTTCGGGACAGGGTTACACCGGGGAGCTGTTTTTT

J gene: TRBJ1-1
clone size: NA
V gene: TRBV6-1
D gene: NA
CDR3 protein: CASSEREENTEAFF
CDR3 DNA: TGTGCCAGCAGTGAAAGGGAGGAGAACACTGAAGCTTTCTTT

J gene: TRBJ2-1
clone size: NA
V gene: TRBV5-4
D gene: NA
CDR3 protein: CASSRTGGGRFF
CDR3 DNA: TGTGCCAGCAGCCGTACAGGGGGGGGACGGTTCTTC

J gene: TRBJ2-3
clone size: NA
V gene: TRBV6-5
D gene: TRBD2
CDR3 protein: CASSYSPGLATDTQYF
CDR3 DNA: TGTGCCAGCAGTTACTCCCCGGGACTAGCGACAGATACGCAGTATTTT

J gene: TRBJ1-1
clone size: many
V gene: TRBV6-5
D gene: NA
CDR3 protein: CATTPEGTNTEAFF
CDR3 DNA: TGTGCCACCACCCCGGAAGGGACAAACACTGAAGCTTTCTTT

J gene: TRBJ2-5
clone size: NA
V gene: TRBV7-8
D gene: NA
CDR3 protein: CASSQPYRGGETQYF
CDR3 DNA: TGTGCCAGCAGCCAACCCTACAGGGGAGGAGAGACCCAGTACTTC

J gene: TRBJ1-1
clone size: NA
V gene: TRBV5-1
D gene: NA
CDR3 protein: CASSSRDKNTEAFF
CDR3 DNA: TGCGCCAGCAGCTCCCGGGACAAGAACACTGAAGCTTTCTTT

J gene: TRBJ1-5
clone size: NA
V gene: TRBV28
D gene: TRBD1
CDR3 protein: CAGDRDSNQPQHF
CDR3 DNA: TGTGCCGGGGACAGGGATAGCAATCAGCCCCAGCATTTT

J gene: TRBJ2-3
clone size: NA
V gene: TRBV6-1
D gene: TRBD2
CDR3 protein: CASSDPLAVHTDTQYF
CDR3 DNA: TGTGCCAGCAGTGACCCACTAGCGGTCCACACAGATACGCAGTATTTT

J gene: TRBJ1-5
clone size: NA
V gene: TRBV15
D gene: NA
CDR3 protein: CATSRDWDGDQPQHF
CDR3 DNA: TGTGCCACCAGCAGAGATTGGGACGGAGATCAGCCCCAGCATTTT

J gene: TRBJ1-4
clone size: NA
V gene: TRBV10-2
D gene: TRBD1
CDR3 protein: CASSEPPTGREKLFF
CDR3 DNA: TGCGCCAGCAGTGAGCCACCGACAGGGCGGGAAAAACTGTTTTTT

J gene: TRBJ1-6
clone size: NA
V gene: TRBV7-2
D gene: NA
CDR3 protein: CASSLEFAGDSPLHF
CDR3 DNA: TGTGCCAGCAGCTTAGAGTTTGCGGGGGATTCACCCCTCCACTTT

J gene: TRBJ2-7
clone size: NA
V gene: TRBV11-3
D gene: TRBD2
CDR3 protein: CASSSGLADYEQYF
CDR3 DNA: TGTGCCAGCAGCTCGGGACTAGCGGACTACGAGCAGTACTTC

J gene: TRBJ1-1
clone size: NA
V gene: TRBV5-1
D gene: NA
CDR3 protein: CASSLRGGATEAFF
CDR3 DNA: TGCGCCAGCAGCTTGAGAGGGGGGGCCACTGAAGCTTTCTTT

J gene: TRBJ1-2
clone size: NA
V gene: TRBV28
D gene: NA
CDR3 protein: CASSGAGAYGYTF
CDR3 DNA: TGTGCCAGCAGCGGGGCAGGGGCCTATGGCTACACCTTC

J gene: TRBJ1-2
clone size: NA
V gene: TRBV6-5
D gene: NA
CDR3 protein: CASSTHKEFSYGYTF
CDR3 DNA: TGTGCCAGCAGTACCCACAAGGAGTTTAGCTATGGCTACACCTTC

J gene: TRBJ1-2
clone size: NA
V gene: TRBV9
D gene: NA
CDR3 protein: CASSVVPGAHGYTF
CDR3 DNA: TGTGCCAGCAGCGTAGTACCGGGGGCCCATGGCTACACCTTC

J gene: TRBJ2-5
clone size: NA
V gene: TRBV4-2
D gene: NA
CDR3 protein: CASSHGLTEETQYF
CDR3 DNA: TGTGCCAGCAGCCATGGACTAACGGAGGAGACCCAGTACTTC

J gene: TRBJ1-3
clone size: NA
V gene: TRBV24-1
D gene: NA
CDR3 protein: CATSDPRGSGNTIYF
CDR3 DNA: TGTGCCACCAGTGATCCCCGAGGGTCTGGAAACACCATATATTTT

J gene: TRBJ1-2
clone size: few
V gene: TRBV5-5
D gene: TRBD1
CDR3 protein: CASSLATGQGAGGYTF
CDR3 DNA: TGTGCCAGCAGCTTGGCCACCGGACAGGGGGCTGGTGGCTACACCTTC

J gene: TRBJ1-5
clone size: many
V gene: TRBV12-3/TRBV12-4
D gene: NA
CDR3 protein: CASTPGSNQPQHF
CDR3 DNA: TGTGCCAGCACCCCCGGGAGCAATCAGCCCCAGCATTTT

J gene: TRBJ2-2
clone size: once
V gene: TRBV5-6
D gene: TRBD1
CDR3 protein: CASSPRGTGELFF
CDR3 DNA: TGTGCCAGCAGCCCCAGGGGGACCGGGGAGCTGTTTTTT

J gene: TRBJ2-2
clone size: NA
V gene: TRBV9
D gene: TRBD1
CDR3 protein: CASSLTGTGTGELFF
CDR3 DNA: TGTGCCAGCAGCCTAACCGGGACAGGGACCGGGGAGCTGTTTTTT

J gene: TRBJ1-6
clone size: NA
V gene: TRBV28
D gene: NA
CDR3 protein: CASNTYPHNSPLHF
CDR3 DNA: TGTGCCAGCAACACTTACCCACACAATTCACCCCTCCACTTT

J gene: TRBJ1-1
clone size: NA
V gene: TRBV27
D gene: NA
CDR3 protein: CASRPKGSVTEAFF
CDR3 DNA: TGTGCCAGCCGTCCAAAGGGTTCGGTCACTGAAGCTTTCTTT

J gene: TRBJ2-7
clone size: NA
V gene: TRBV27
D gene: NA
CDR3 protein: CASSSMGQGSYEQYF
CDR3 DNA: TGTGCCAGCAGCTCTATGGGGCAGGGCTCCTACGAGCAGTACTTC

J gene: TRBJ1-2
clone size: NA
V gene: TRBV5-1
D gene: NA
CDR3 protein: CASSYTGGSYGYTF
CDR3 DNA: TGCGCCAGCAGCTACACAGGAGGGAGCTATGGCTACACCTTC

J gene: TRBJ2-6
clone size: NA
V gene: TRBV5-4
D gene: NA
CDR3 protein: CASNGDDKARANVLTF
CDR3 DNA: TGTGCCAGCAACGGGGATGACAAGGCGAGGGCCAACGTCCTGACTTTC

J gene: TRBJ2-2
clone size: NA
V gene: TRBV5-1
D gene: TRBD1
CDR3 protein: CASNPRQGPQVTGELFF
CDR3 DNA: TGCGCCAGCAACCCAAGACAGGGCCCGCAGGTTACCGGGGAGCTGTTTTTT

J gene: TRBJ2-2
clone size: once
V gene: TRBV5-5
D gene: NA
CDR3 protein: CASSSWERVIAGELFF
CDR3 DNA: TGTGCCAGCAGCTCCTGGGAAAGGGTTATCGCAGGGGAGCTGTTTTTT

J gene: TRBJ2-3
clone size: once
V gene: TRBV10-3
D gene: NA
CDR3 protein: CAIRPGGTGTDTQYF
CDR3 DNA: TGTGCCATCAGGCCGGGCGGGACCGGCACAGATACGCAGTATTTT

J gene: TRBJ2-5
clone size: NA
V gene: TRBV24-1
D gene: NA
CDR3 protein: CATSDLGETQYF
CDR3 DNA: TGTGCCACCAGTGATTTAGGAGAGACCCAGTACTTC

J gene: TRBJ1-4
clone size: NA
V gene: TRBV5-6
D gene: NA
CDR3 protein: CASSLGWERSEKLFF
CDR3 DNA: TGTGCCAGCAGCTTGGGATGGGAGAGGAGTGAAAAACTGTTTTTT

J gene: TRBJ2-2
clone size: NA
V gene: TRBV5-1
D gene: TRBD2
CDR3 protein: CASSSRGGQGTGELFF
CDR3 DNA: TGCGCCAGCAGCTCGCGGGGGGGGCAGGGAACCGGGGAGCTGTTTTTT

J gene: TRBJ2-4
clone size: NA
V gene: TRBV6-5
D gene: NA
CDR3 protein: CASREITNIQYF
CDR3 DNA: TGTGCCAGCAGAGAGATCACAAACATTCAGTACTTC

J gene: TRBJ1-4
clone size: NA
V gene: TRBV4-1
D gene: TRBD1
CDR3 protein: CASSQGTGNEKLFF
CDR3 DNA: TGCGCCAGCAGCCAAGGGACAGGGAATGAAAAACTGTTTTTT

J gene: TRBJ1-2
clone size: few
V gene: TRBV2
D gene: NA
CDR3 protein: CASELVGIEYGYTF
CDR3 DNA: TGTGCCAGCGAACTCGTGGGGATTGAATATGGCTACACCTTC

J gene: TRBJ2-7
clone size: once
V gene: TRBV5-4
D gene: NA
CDR3 protein: CASSLVGTSPISSYEQYF
CDR3 DNA: TGTGCCAGCAGCTTGGTAGGGACAAGCCCGATTAGCTCCTACGAGCAGTACTTC

J gene: TRBJ2-3
clone size: NA
V gene: TRBV10-3
D gene: NA
CDR3 protein: CAISVYGDTDTQYF
CDR3 DNA: TGTGCCATCAGTGTATACGGGGACACAGATACGCAGTATTTT

J gene: TRBJ2-3
clone size: NA
V gene: TRBV2
D gene: NA
CDR3 protein: CASSDPMGGDTQYF
CDR3 DNA: TGTGCCAGCAGTGACCCCATGGGAGGAGATACGCAGTATTTT

J gene: TRBJ2-6
clone size: NA
V gene: TRBV6-6
D gene: NA
CDR3 protein: CASSPRGAITGANVLTF
CDR3 DNA: TGTGCCAGCAGTCCCAGGGGCGCGATTACTGGGGCCAACGTCCTGACTTTC